This TCR beta chain was sequenced during a study of CD8 T cells in Susac syndrome. Concerning this clonotype: What it binds is not known.

Study-wide results and caveats: The authors acknowledged that the study's TCR sequencing and HLA analysis involved relatively few individuals.

Random hexamers served to reverse transcribe roughly 0.45 to 1 ug RNA. Using its own MiXCR run on the immunoSEQ multiplex PCR reads, TCRdb lists one record per CDR3 protein. The sample has 85,000 to 90,000 distinct CDR3 sequences, 85% to 95% seen once. The specimen was CD8+ T cells from PBMCs. The receptor's source is a human donor in good health.

The CDR3 protein is CASSFGPYEQYF. CDR3 nucleotides: TGTGCCAGCAGCTTTGGGCCCTACGAGCAGTACTTC. The chain couples TRBV5-6 to TRBJ2-7; D remains ambiguous. The germline V gene has CDR1 SGHDT and CDR2 YYEEEE. The CDR3 length is 12 residues. V was cut by 2 bases and J by 2 bases, with 5 bases left in between.